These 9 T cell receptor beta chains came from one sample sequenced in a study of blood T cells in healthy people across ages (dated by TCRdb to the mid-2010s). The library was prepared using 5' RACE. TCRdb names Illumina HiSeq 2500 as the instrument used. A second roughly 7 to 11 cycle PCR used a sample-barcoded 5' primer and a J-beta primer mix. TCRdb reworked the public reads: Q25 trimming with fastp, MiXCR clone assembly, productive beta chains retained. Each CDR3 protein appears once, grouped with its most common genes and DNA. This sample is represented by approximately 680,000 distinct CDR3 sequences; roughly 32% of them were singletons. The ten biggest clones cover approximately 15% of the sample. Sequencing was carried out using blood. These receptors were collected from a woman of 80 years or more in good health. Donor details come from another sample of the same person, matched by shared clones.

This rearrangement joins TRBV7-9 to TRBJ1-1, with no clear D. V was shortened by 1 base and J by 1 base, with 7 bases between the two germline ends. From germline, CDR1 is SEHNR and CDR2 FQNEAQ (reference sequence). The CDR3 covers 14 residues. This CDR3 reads CASSLVLKNTEAFF. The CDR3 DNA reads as TGTGCCAGCAGCTTAGTCCTCAAGAACACTGAAGCTTTCTTT.

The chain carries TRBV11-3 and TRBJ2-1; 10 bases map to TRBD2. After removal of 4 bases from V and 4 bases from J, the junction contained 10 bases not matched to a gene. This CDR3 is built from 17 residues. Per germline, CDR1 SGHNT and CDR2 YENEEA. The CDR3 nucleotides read TGTGCCAGCAGCTCGGGGGCCCGAGCGGGGGGGTACAATGAGCAGTTCTTC. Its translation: CASSSGARAGGYNEQFF. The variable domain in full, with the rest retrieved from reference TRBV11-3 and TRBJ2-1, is EAGVVQSPRYKIIEKKQPVAFWCNPISGHNTLYWYLQNLGQGPELLIRYENEEAVDDSQLPKDRFSAERLKGVDSTLKIQPAELGDSAVYLCASSSGARAGGYNEQFFGPGTRLTVL.

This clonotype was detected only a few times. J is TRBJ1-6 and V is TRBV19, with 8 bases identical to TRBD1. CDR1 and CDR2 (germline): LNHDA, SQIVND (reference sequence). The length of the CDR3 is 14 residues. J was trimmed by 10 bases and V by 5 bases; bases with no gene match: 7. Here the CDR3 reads CASSYGTGESPLHF. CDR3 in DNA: TGTGCCAGTAGTTACGGGACAGGAGAGTCACCCCTCCACTTT.

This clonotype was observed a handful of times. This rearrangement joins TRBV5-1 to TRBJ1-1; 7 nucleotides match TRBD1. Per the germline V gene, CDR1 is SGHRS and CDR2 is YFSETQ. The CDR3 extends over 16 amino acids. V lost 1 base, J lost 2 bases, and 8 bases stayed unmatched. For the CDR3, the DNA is TGCGCCAGCAGCTTGAAGGGGTGGGACAGAAACACTGAAGCTTTCTTT. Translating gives CASSLKGWDRNTEAFF.

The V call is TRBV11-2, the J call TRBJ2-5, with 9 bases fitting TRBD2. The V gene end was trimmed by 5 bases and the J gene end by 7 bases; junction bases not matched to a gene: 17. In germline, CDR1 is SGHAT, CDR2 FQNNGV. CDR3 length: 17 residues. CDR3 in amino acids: CASSLNSAGGGRGTQYF. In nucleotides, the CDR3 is TGTGCCAGCAGCCTTAACTCAGCGGGGGGCGGGCGCGGGACCCAGTACTTC.

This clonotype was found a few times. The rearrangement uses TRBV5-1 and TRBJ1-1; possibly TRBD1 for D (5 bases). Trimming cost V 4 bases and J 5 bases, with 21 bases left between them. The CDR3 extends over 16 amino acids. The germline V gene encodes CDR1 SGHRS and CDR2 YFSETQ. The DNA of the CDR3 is TGCGCCAGCAGCCCAACGTGGGGGGACGGTGGGACTGAAGCTTTCTTT. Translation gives CASSPTWGDGGTEAFF.

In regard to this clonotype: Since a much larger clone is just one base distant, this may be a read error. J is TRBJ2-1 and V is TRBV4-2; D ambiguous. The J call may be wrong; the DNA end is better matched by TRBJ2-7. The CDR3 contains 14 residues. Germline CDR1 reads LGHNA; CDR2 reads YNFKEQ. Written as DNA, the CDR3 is TGTGCCAGCAGCCAAGCTCAGACCTACAATGAGCAGTACTTC. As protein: CASSQAQTYNEQYF.

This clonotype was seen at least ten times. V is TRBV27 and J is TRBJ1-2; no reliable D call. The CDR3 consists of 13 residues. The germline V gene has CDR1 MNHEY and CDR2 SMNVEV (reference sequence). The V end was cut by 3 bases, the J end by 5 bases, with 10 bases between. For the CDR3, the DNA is TGTGCCAGCAGTTTTTGGGCCGGATATGGCTACACCTTC. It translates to CASSFWAGYGYTF.

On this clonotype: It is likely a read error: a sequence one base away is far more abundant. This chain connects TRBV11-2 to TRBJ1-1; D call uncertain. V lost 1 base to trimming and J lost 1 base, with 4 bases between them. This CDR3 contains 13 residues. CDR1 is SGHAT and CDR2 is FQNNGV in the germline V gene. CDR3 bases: TGTGCCAGCAGCTTAGCGTCGAACACTGAAGCTTTCTTT. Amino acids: CASSLASNTEAFF.